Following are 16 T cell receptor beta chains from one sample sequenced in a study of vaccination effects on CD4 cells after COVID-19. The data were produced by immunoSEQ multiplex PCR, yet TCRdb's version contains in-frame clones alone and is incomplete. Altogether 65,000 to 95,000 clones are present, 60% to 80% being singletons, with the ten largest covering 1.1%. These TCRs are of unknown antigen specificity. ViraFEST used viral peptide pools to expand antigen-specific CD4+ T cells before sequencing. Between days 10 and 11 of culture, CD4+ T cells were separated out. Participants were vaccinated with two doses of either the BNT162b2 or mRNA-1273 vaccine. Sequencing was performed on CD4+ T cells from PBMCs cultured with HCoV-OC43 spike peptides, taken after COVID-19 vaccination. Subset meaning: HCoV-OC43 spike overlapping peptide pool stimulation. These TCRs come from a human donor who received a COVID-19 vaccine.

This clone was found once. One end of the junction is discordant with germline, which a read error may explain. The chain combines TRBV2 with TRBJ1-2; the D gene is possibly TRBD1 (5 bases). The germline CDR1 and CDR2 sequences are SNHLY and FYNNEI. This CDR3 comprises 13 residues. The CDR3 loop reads CASSRASFYGYTF. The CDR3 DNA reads TGTGCCAGCAGCAGGGCTTCCTTCTATGGTTACACCTTC.

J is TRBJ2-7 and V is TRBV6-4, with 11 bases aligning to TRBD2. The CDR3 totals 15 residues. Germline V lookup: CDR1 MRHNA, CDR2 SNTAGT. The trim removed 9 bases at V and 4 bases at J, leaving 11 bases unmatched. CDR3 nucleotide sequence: TGTGCCAGTCTTCGAGGGACTAGCGGACCTTACGAGCAGTACGTC. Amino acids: CASLRGTSGPYEQYV.

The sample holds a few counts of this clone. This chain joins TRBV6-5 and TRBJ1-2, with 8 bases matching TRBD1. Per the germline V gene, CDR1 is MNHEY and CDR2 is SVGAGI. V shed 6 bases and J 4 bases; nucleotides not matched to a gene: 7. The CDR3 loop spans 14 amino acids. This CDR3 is CASRRTGLGYGYTF. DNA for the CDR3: TGTGCCAGCAGAAGGACAGGGTTGGGCTATGGCTACACCTTC.

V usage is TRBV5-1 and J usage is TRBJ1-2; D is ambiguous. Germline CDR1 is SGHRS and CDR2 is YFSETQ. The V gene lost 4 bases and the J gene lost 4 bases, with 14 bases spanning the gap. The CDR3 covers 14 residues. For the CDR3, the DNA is TGCGCCAGCAGCCCGCGAGGCACCTCCTATGGCTACACCTTC. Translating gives CASSPRGTSYGYTF.

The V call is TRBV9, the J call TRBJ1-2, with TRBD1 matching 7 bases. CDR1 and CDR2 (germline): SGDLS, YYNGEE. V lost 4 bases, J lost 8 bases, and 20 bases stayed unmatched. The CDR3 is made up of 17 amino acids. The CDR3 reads CASSTRTGGRFSRGYTF. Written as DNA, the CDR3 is TGTGCCAGCAGCACTCGGACAGGCGGTAGATTCTCGAGGGGCTACACCTTC.

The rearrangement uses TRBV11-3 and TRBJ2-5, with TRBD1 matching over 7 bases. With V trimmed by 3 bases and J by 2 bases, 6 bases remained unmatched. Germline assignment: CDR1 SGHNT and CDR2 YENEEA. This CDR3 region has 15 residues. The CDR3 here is CASSLRDSAQETQYF. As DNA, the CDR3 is TGTGCCAGCAGCTTGAGGGACAGTGCTCAAGAGACCCAGTACTTC.

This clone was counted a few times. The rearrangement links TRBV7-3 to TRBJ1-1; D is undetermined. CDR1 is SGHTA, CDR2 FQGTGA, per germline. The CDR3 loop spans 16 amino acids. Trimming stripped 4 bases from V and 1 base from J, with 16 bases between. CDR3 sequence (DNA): TGTGCCAGCAGCTCAACCCGGGCGGCCGGGAACACTGAAGCTTTCTTT. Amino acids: CASSSTRAAGNTEAFF.

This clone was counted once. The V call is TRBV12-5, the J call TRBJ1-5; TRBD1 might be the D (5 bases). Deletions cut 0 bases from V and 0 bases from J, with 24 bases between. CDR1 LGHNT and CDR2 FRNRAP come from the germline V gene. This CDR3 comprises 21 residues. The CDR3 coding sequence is TGTGCTAGTGGTTTGGTAAAGGATGGGCAGGGTTGGACCTTTAGCAATCAGCCCCAGCATTTT. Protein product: CASGLVKDGQGWTFSNQPQHF.

This CDR3 is CASTLQGIDKNIQYF. CDR3 coding DNA: TGTGCCAGCACCTTACAGGGGATTGACAAAAACATTCAGTACTTC. V and J are TRBV2 and TRBJ2-4, with TRBD1 matching over 7 bases. The CDR3 totals 15 residues. The germline V gene encodes CDR1 SNHLY and CDR2 FYNNEI. With V trimmed by 7 bases and J by 3 bases, 9 bases remained unmatched.

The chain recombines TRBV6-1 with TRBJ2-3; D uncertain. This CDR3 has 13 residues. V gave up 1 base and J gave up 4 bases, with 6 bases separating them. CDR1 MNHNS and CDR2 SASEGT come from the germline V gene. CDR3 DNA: TGTGCCAGCAGTGAAGGTTCTCCAGATACGCAGTATTTT. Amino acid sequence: CASSEGSPDTQYF.

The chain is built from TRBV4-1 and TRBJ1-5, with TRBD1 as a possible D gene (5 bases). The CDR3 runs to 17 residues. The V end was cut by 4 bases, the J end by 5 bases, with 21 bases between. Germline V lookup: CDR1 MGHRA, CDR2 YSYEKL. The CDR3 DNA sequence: TGCGCCAGCAGCCGATCGAGTGGGCAGGGAGGTGATCAGCCCCAGCATTTT. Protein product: CASSRSSGQGGDQPQHF.

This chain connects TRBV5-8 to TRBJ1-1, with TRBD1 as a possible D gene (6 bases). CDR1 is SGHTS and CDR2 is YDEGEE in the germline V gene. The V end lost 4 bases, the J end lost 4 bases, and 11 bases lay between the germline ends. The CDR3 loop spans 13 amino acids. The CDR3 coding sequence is TGTGCCAGCAGCCGAGGGGGTTTCACTGAAGCTTTCTTT. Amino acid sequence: CASSRGGFTEAFF.

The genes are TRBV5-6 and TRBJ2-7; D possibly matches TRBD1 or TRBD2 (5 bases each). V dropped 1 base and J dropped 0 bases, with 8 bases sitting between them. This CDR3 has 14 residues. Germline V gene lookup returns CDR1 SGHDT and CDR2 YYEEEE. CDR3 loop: CASSLLGDSYEQYV. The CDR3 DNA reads TGTGCCAGCAGCTTGTTGGGGGACTCCTACGAGCAGTACGTC.

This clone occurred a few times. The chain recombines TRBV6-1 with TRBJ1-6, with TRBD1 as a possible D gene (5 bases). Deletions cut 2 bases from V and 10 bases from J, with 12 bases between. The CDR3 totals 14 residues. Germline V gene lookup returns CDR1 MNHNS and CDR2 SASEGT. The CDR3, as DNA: TGTGCCAGCAGTGAATCCCCTGGGACCTCACCCCTCCACTTT. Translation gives CASSESPGTSPLHF.

CDR3 sequence (DNA): TGTGCCAGCACTACTGACAGGGGGAACACTGAAGCTTTCTTT. Amino acid sequence: CASTTDRGNTEAFF. The rearrangement joins TRBV2 to TRBJ1-1; the match to TRBD1 covers 8 bases. Germline CDR1 and CDR2: SNHLY and FYNNEI. This CDR3 has 14 amino acids. Germline trimming cut 7 bases from V and 1 base from J; bases unmatched to any gene: 5.

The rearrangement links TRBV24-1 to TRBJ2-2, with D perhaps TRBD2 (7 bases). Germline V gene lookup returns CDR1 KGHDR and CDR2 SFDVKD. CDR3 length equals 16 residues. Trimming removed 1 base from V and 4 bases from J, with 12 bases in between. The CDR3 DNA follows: TGTGCCACCAGTGATTTCCCAGGGGAGGGCACCGGGGAGCTGTTTTTT. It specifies CATSDFPGEGTGELFF.